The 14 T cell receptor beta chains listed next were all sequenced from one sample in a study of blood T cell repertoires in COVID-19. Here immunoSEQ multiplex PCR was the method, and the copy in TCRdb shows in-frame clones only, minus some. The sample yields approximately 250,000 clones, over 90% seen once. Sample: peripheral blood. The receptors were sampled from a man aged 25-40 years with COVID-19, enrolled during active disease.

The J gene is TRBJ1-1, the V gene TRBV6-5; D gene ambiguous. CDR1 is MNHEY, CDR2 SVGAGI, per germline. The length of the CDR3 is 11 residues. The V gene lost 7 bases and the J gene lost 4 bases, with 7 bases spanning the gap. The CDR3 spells CASKSGTEAFF. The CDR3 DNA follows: TGTGCCAGCAAATCGGGCACTGAAGCTTTCTTT.

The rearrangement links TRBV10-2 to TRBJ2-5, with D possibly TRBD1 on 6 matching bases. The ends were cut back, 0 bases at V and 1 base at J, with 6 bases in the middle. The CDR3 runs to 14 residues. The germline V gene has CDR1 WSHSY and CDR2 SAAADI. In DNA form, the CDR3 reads TGCGCCAGCAGTGAGTCCAGGGGCCAAGAGACCCAGTACTTC. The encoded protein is CASSESRGQETQYF.

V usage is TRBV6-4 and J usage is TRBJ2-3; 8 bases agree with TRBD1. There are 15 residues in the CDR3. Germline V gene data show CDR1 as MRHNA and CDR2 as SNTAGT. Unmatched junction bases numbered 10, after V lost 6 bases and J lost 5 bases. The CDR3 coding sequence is TGTGCCAGCAGCCAAGACAGGGGAGACGTAGATACGCAGTATTTT. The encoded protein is CASSQDRGDVDTQYF.

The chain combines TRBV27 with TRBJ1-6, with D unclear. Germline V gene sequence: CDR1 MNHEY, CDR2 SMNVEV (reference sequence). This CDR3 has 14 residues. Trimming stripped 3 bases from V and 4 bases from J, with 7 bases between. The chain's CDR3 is CASSFEGYNSPLHF. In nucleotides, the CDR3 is TGTGCCAGCAGTTTTGAGGGATATAATTCACCCCTCCACTTT.

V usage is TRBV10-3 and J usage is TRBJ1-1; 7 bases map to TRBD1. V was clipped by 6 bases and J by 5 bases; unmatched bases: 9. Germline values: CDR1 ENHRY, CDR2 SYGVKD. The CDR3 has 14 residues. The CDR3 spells CAIRLGGEKTEAFF. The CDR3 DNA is TGTGCCATCAGATTAGGGGGCGAAAAGACTGAAGCTTTCTTT.

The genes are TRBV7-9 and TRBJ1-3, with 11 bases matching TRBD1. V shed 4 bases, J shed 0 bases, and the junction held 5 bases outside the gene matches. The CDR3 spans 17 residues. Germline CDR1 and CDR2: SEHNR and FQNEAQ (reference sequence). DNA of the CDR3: TGTGCCAGCAGCTCAGCCGGGACAGGGGGCTCTGGAAACACCATATATTTT. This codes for CASSSAGTGGSGNTIYF.

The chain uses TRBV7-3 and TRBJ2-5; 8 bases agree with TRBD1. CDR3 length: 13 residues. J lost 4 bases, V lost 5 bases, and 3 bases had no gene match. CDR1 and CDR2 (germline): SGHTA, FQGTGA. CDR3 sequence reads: CASSQDRVETQYF. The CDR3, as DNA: TGTGCCAGCAGCCAGGACAGGGTAGAGACCCAGTACTTC.

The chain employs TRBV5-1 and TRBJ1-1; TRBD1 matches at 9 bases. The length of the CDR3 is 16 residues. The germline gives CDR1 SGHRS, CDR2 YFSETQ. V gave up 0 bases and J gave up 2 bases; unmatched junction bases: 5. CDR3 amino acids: CASSLDGTGTNTEAFF. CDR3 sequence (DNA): TGCGCCAGCAGCTTGGACGGGACAGGGACAAACACTGAAGCTTTCTTT.

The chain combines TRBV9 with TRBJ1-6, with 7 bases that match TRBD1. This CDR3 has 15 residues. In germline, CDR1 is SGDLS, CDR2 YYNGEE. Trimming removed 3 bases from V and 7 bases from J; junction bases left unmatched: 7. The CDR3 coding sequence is TGTGCCAGCAGCGAGGGGGCCCTTCGGAATTCACCCCTCCACTTT. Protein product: CASSEGALRNSPLHF.

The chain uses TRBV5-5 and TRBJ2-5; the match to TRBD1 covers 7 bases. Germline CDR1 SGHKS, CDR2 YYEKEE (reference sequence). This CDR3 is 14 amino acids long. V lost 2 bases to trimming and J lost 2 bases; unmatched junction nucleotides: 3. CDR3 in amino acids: CASSFLQGQETQYF. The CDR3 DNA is TGTGCCAGCAGCTTTCTACAGGGGCAAGAGACCCAGTACTTC.

The CDR3 DNA follows: TGTGCCAGCAGCCAATTTGGTGGACTAGCGGGGGTAAATGAGCAGTTCTTC. It is translated as CASSQFGGLAGVNEQFF. The chain joins TRBV14 to TRBJ2-1; TRBD2 aligns across 13 bases. The V segment lost 2 bases and the J segment 7 bases; nucleotides outside the gene matches: 8. The CDR3 has 17 amino acids. Germline assignment: CDR1 SGHDN and CDR2 FVKESK.

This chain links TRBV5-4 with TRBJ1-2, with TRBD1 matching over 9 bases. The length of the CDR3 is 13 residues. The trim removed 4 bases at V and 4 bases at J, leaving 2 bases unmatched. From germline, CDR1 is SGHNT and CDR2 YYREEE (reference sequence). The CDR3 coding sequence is TGTGCCAGCAGCCCGGGACAGGGCTATGGCTACACCTTC. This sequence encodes CASSPGQGYGYTF.

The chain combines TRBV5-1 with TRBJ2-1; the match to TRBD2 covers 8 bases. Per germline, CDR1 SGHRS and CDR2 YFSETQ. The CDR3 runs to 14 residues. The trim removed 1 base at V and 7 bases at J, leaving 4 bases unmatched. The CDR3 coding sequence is TGCGCCAGCAGCTTGTCGGTAGCGGGGAATGAGCAGTTCTTC. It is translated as CASSLSVAGNEQFF.

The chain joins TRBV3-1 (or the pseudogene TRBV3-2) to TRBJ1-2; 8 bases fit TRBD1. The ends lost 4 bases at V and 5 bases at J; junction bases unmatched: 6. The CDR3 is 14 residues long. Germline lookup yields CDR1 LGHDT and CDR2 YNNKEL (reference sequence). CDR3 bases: TGTGCCAGCAGCCGTCCGGGACAGGAGTATGGCTACACCTTC. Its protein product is CASSRPGQEYGYTF.